This T cell receptor (beta chain) is from a study of identical twins. Using its own MiXCR run on the 5' RACE reads, TCRdb lists one record per CDR3 protein. Of roughly 1.6 million distinct CDR3 sequences detected, roughly 35% appear once; the ten largest clones hold less than 0.35%. The CDR3 sequence is 15 residues long. J was trimmed by 5 bases and V by 2 bases; bases with no gene match: 8. Germline V gene sequence: CDR1 ENHRY, CDR2 SYGVKD. J is TRBJ2-7 and V is TRBV10-3; 8 bases agree with TRBD1. The sample was cord blood. The source is a newborn girl in good health. The CDR3 coding sequence is TGTGCCATCAGTGAGGAAGGACAGGGCACTCACGAGCAGTACTTC. Its translation is CAISEEGQGTHEQYF.